This record concerns one TCR beta chain sequence. This clonotype showed up many times. Its cognate antigen has yet to be identified. Base qualities are not provided; no much larger clone lies one nucleotide away. These data originate in a study of breast tumors, draining lymph nodes, adjacent tissues (dated by TCRdb to the mid-2010s). General notes on the study: The study compared TCR beta repertoires across tumor, adjacent nontumor tissue and axillary lymph nodes from breast cancer patients. The study aimed to assess the relationships and possible T-cell exchange between tumor, surrounding tissue and draining lymph node repertoires in human breast cancer.

The CDR3 runs 17 amino acids, cysteine and phenylalanine included. CDR3 DNA only is kept here, 51 bases in frame from base 1. Clipping removes 0 bases from V and 5 bases from J, with 9 as the unmatched junction base count. The germline V gene (reference sequence) gives CDR1 as MNHEY and CDR2 as SMNVEV. The full study reports these points: Rather than being directly demonstrated, the conclusion that tumor T cells originate in lymph nodes was presented as consistent with a hypothesis. Tumor and nontumor tissue repertoires were significantly more similar in luminal-like than in basal-like breast cancer. A scenario in which most tumor T cells derive from the lymph node and then expand within tumor tissue was judged to be consistent with the data. Tumor T-cell repertoires showed less diversity than lymph node repertoires and more diversity than nontumor tissue repertoires, and tumor T-cell repertoires showed preferential V and J gene usage.

The data were produced on an Illumina HiSeq 2000. TCR beta chain libraries were generated through multiplex PCR amplification. High-throughput sequencing was used to analyze the amplified TCR beta chain products. TCRdb reprocessing: public reads trimmed at Q25 with fastp, clones called with MiXCR, in-frame beta chains kept. Rows are unified per CDR3 protein, each entry keeping the most common DNA and genes. This sample comprises over 60,000 distinct CDR3 sequences, about 40% of them detected only once. The top ten hold about 8.4% of the sample. The clonotype was recovered from a female donor with breast cancer. Some clones in this sample may be carry-over from other donors' samples. The chain is encoded by TRBV27 joined to TRBJ2-5; TRBD2 lines up with 10 middle nucleotides. The source material was breast tumor tissue. The CDR3 region reads CASSLSGTGTSVETQYF. At the DNA level, the sequence is TGTGCCAGCAGTTTATCGGGGACCGGGACTAGCGTGGAGACCCAGTACTTC.